This T cell receptor beta chain was identified in a study of cytomegalovirus exposure and HLA in healthy donors. About the research overall: There were 65 million to 85 million unique TCRs (from HLA-typed donors) in an early data release.

Unmatched junction bases numbered 2, after V lost 0 bases and J lost 3 bases. This CDR3 is built from 15 residues. CDR1 and CDR2 (germline): SGDLS, YYNGEE. Primers for the PCR totalled 60 Vbeta and 13 Jbeta. Profiling relied on immunoSEQ multiplex PCR, and the TCRdb table lists in-frame clones only, not all of them. In total, the table holds about 40,000 clones. General observations from the study: The dataset shows that most TCR sequences were rare, while some public TCRs occurred in many donors. Being indistinguishable, some V segments were excluded, TRBV6-2 and TRBV6-3 among them.

Worth noting for this clone: Its antigen is unidentified.

The receptor was isolated from a male donor in good health and CMV-seronegative. The V gene is TRBV9, the J gene TRBJ2-7, with 11 bases matching TRBD1. Specimen: PBMCs. CDR3 DNA sequence: TGTGCCAGCAGCGTAGCTGGGACAGGGGGCTACGAGCAGTACTTC. Translating gives CASSVAGTGGYEQYF. Filled out from reference TRBV9 and TRBJ2-7, the complete variable domain reads DSGVTQTPKHLITATGQRVTLRCSPRSGDLSVYWYQQSLDQGLQFLIQYYNGEERAKGNILERFSAQQFPDLHSELNLSSLELGDSALYFCASSVAGTGGYEQYFGPGTRLTVT.